The T cell receptor (beta chain) under discussion was sequenced for a study of blood T cell repertoires in COVID-19. About the research overall: The origin of the acute and convalescent COVID-19 samples was the United States, Italy and Spain.

Sequencing used immunoSEQ multiplex PCR; TCRdb keeps in-frame clones, though not all of them. The data hold roughly 27,000 clones, with roughly nine tenths observed a single time. Germline V CDR1 and CDR2: LGHDT, YNNKEL (reference sequence). V lost 4 bases and J 3 bases, leaving 7 bases between the germline ends. CDR3 size: 12 residues. This TCR came from a human donor with active COVID-19. The donor label of this sample is uncertain. The sequencing sample was made of peripheral blood. The V and J genes are TRBV3-1 (or the pseudogene TRBV3-2) and TRBJ2-7, with D tentatively TRBD1 (5 bases). The CDR3 loop is CASSLTGYEQYF. The CDR3 region has the DNA TGTGCCAGCAGCCTTACAGGCTACGAGCAGTACTTC.